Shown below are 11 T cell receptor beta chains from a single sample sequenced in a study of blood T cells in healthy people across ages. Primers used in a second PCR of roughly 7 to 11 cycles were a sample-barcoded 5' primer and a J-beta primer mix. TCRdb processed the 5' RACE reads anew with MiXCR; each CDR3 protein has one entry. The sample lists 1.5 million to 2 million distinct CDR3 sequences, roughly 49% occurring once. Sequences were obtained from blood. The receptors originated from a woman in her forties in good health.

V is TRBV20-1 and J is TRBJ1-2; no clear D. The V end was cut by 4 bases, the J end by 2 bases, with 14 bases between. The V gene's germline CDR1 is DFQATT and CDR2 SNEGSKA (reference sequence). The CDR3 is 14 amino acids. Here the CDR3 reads CSATTAISNYGYTF. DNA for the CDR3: TGCAGTGCTACAACAGCGATCTCAAACTATGGCTACACCTTC.

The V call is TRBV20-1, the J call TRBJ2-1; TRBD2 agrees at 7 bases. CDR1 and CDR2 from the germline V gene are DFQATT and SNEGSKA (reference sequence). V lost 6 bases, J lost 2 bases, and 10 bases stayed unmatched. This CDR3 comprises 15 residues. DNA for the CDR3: TGCAGTGCCACAGACCCCAGCGGGGCCTACAATGAGCAGTTCTTC. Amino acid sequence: CSATDPSGAYNEQFF.

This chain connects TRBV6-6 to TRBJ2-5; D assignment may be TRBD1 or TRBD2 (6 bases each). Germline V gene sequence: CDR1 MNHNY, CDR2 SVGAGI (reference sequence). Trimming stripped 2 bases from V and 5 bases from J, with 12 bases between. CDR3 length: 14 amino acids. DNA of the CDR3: TGTGCCAGCAGTTACATGGGGGGCCCGGAGACCCAGTACTTC. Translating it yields CASSYMGGPETQYF.

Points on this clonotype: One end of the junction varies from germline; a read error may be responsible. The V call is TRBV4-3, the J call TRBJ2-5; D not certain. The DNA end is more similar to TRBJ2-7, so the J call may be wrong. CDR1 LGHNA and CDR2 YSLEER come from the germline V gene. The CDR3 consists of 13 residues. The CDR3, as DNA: TGCACCAGCAGCCAAGACTTCGGCTACGAGCAGTACTTC. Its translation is CTSSQDFGYEQYF.

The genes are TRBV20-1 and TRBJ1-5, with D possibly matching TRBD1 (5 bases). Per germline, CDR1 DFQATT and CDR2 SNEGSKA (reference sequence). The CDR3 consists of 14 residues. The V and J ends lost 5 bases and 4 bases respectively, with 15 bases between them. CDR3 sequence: CSAGTRGRNQPQHF. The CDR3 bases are TGCAGTGCTGGGACTAGGGGAAGGAATCAGCCCCAGCATTTT.

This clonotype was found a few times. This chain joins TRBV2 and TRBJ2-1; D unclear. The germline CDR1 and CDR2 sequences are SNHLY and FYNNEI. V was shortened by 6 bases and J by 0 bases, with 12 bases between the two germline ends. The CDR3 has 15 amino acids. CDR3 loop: CASRQTGDSYNEQFF. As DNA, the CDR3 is TGTGCCAGCAGACAGACTGGAGACTCCTACAATGAGCAGTTCTTC.

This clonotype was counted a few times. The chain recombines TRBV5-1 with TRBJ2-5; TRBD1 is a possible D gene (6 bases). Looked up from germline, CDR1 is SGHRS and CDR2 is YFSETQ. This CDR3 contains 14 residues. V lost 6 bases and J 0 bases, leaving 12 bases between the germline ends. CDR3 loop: CASTPGAYQETQYF. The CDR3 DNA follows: TGCGCCAGCACCCCAGGGGCATACCAAGAGACCCAGTACTTC.

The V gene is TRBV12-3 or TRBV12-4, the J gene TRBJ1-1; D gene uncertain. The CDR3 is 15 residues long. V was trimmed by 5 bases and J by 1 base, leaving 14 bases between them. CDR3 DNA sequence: TGTGCCAGCAGTCGGATAAGCGGTGGGAACACTGAAGCTTTCTTT. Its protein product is CASSRISGGNTEAFF.

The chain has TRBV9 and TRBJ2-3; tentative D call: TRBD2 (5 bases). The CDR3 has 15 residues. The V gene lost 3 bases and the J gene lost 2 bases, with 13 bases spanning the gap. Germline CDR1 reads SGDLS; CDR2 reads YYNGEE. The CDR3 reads CASSDRLLYTDTQYF. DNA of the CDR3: TGTGCCAGCAGCGACCGACTACTTTACACAGATACGCAGTATTTT. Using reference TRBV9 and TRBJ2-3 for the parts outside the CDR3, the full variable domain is DSGVTQTPKHLITATGQRVTLRCSPRSGDLSVYWYQQSLDQGLQFLIQYYNGEERAKGNILERFSAQQFPDLHSELNLSSLELGDSALYFCASSDRLLYTDTQYFGPGTRLTVL.

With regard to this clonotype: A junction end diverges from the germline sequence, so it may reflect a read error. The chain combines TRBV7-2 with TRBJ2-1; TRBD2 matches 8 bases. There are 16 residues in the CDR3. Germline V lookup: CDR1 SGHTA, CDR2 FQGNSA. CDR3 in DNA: TGTGCCAGCAGCTTACGGCCGGGACTAGGCTTGAATGGGCAGTTCTTC. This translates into CASSLRPGLGLNGQFF. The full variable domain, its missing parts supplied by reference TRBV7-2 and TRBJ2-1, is GAGVSQSPSNKVTEKGKDVELRCDPISGHTALYWYRQSLGQGLEFLIYFQGNSAPDKSGLPSDRFSAERTGGSVSTLTIQRTQQEDSAVYLCASSLRPGLGLNGQFFGPGTRLTVL.

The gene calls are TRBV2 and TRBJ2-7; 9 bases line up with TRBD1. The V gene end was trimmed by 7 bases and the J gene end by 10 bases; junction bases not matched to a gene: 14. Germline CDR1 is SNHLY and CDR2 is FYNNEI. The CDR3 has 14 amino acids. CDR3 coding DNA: TGTGCCAGCACAGGGACAGGGCGTTGGAGGGCCCAGTACTTC. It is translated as CASTGTGRWRAQYF. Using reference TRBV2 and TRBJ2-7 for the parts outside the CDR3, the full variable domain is EPEVTQTPSHQVTQMGQEVILRCVPISNHLYFYWYRQILGQKVEFLVSFYNNEISEKSEIFDDQFSVERPDGSNFTLKIRSTKLEDSAMYFCASTGTGRWRAQYFGPGTRLTVT.